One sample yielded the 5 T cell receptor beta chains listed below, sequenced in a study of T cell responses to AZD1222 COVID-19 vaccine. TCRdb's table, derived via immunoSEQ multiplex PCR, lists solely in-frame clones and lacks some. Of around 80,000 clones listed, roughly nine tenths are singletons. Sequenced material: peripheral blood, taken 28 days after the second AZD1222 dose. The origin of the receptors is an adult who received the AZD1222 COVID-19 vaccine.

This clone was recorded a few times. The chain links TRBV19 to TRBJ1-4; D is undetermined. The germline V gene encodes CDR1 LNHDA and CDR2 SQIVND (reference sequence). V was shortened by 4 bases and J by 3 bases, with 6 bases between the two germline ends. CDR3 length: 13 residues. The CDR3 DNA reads TGTGCCAGTAGTAACGGGGCTAATGAAAAACTGTTTTTT. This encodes CASSNGANEKLFF.

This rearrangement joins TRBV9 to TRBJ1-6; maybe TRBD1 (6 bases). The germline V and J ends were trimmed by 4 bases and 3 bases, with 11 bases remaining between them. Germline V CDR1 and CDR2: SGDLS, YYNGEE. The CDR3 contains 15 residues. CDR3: CASSQGRGYNSPLHF. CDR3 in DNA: TGTGCCAGCAGCCAAGGCAGGGGCTATAATTCACCCCTCCACTTT.

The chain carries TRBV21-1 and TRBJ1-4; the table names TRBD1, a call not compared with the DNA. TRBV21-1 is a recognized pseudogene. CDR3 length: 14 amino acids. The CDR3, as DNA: TGTGCCAGCAGCAAAAGCGAGACAGATGAAAAACTGTTTTTT. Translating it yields CASSKSETDEKLFF.

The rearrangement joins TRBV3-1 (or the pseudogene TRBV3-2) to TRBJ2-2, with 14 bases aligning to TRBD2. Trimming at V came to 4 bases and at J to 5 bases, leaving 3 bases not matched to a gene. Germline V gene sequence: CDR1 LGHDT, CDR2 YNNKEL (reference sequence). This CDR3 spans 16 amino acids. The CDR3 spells CASSPRTSGRTGELFF. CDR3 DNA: TGTGCCAGCAGCCCCCGGACTAGCGGGAGGACCGGGGAGCTGTTTTTT.

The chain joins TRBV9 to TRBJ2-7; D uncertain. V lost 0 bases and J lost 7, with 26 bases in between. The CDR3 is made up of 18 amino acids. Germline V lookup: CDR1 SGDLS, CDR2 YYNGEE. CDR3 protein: CASSVGDIFAVQSGEQYF. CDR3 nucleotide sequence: TGTGCCAGCAGCGTAGGTGACATCTTTGCTGTTCAATCGGGTGAGCAGTACTTC.